The 5 T cell receptor beta chains given below trace back to one sample, sequenced in a study of T cell responses to AZD1222 COVID-19 vaccine (dated by TCRdb to about 2021). This specimen's time point label, per the study, means: about 28 days (+/-7) after the second vaccine dose. Receptor libraries were prepared by the immunoSEQ multiplex PCR assay. This immuneACCESS table, as held by TCRdb, lists in-frame sequences with V and J called but not all clones. Of the missing ones, under half trace to an unresolved V gene in checked studies; the others have no known cause. In all, the sample holds fewer than 85,000 clones, and roughly 85% of those were seen once. The ten largest account for approximately 1.3% of the sample. Sequences were derived from peripheral blood, sampled 28 days after the second AZD1222 dose. The source is an adult who received the AZD1222 COVID-19 vaccine.

Worth noting for this clone: This CDR3 is also generated by other DNA sequences in the sample. The rearrangement uses TRBV7-2 and TRBJ1-5; D not certain. CDR3 length: 12 residues. V was clipped by 0 bases and J by 6 bases, with 3 bases between them. The germline V gene has CDR1 SGHTA and CDR2 FQGNSA. The CDR3 DNA reads TGTGCCAGCAGCTTAGCGGGTCAGCCCCAGCATTTT. This sequence encodes CASSLAGQPQHF.

As to this clone: One end of the junction varies from germline; a read error may be responsible. V usage is TRBV3-1 (or the pseudogene TRBV3-2) and J usage is TRBJ2-2; D uncertain. This CDR3 spans 14 amino acids. CDR1 is LGHDT, CDR2 YNNKEL, per germline (reference sequence). CDR3 coding DNA: TGTGCCAGCAGCCAAGATGTGACCACCCGGGAGCTGTTTTTT. Its translation is CASSQDVTTRELFF.

The sample holds a few counts of this clone. The chain has TRBV11-3 and TRBJ2-2, with D unresolved. V shed 6 bases and J shed 1 base, with 6 bases lying between them. From germline, CDR1 is SGHNT and CDR2 YENEEA. CDR3 length: 13 amino acids. This CDR3 reads CASSSRNTGELFF. DNA of the CDR3: TGTGCCAGCAGTTCAAGGAACACCGGGGAGCTGTTTTTT.

This clone was counted a single time. The chain has TRBV5-4 and TRBJ2-3; 7 nucleotides align to TRBD2. V gave up 0 bases and J gave up 3 bases; unmatched junction bases: 7. Germline assignment: CDR1 SGHNT and CDR2 YYREEE (reference sequence). The CDR3 runs to 16 residues. The CDR3: CASSLGFGGFTDTQYF. The CDR3 DNA follows: TGTGCCAGCAGCTTGGGATTCGGGGGGTTTACAGATACGCAGTATTTT.

The chain links TRBV19 to TRBJ1-2; 12 bases fit TRBD1. Germline trimming cut 3 bases from V and 4 bases from J; bases unmatched to any gene: 18. The CDR3 runs to 20 residues. Looked up from germline, CDR1 is LNHDA and CDR2 is SQIVND (reference sequence). The CDR3 here is CASSMYLIGTGGEWSYGYTF. The CDR3 coding sequence is TGTGCCAGTAGTATGTATTTGATTGGGACAGGGGGCGAATGGAGCTATGGCTACACCTTC.